This entry lists 8 T cell receptor beta chains sequenced from one sample in a study of T-cell memory formation after mild COVID-19. One entry per CDR3 protein, called by TCRdb with MiXCR from the 5' RACE reads. Of 450,000 to 700,000 distinct CDR3 sequences listed, roughly 18% are singletons. Sample: PBMCs or a T cell subset sorted from them (not recorded which). All receptors come from an adult woman who had mild COVID-19 (a few samples of this study predate the infection). Cell type and time point are not known.

The chain uses TRBV6-5 and TRBJ1-2; D unclear. Germline V gene sequence: CDR1 MNHEY, CDR2 SVGAGI. V dropped 5 bases and J dropped 4 bases, with 17 bases sitting between them. The CDR3 is 15 amino acids. CDR3 in amino acids: CASSLAEGWGYGYTF. CDR3 bases: TGTGCCAGCAGTCTCGCCGAAGGTTGGGGCTATGGCTACACCTTC.

This clonotype was found a few times. The chain recombines TRBV6-1 with TRBJ2-7; TRBD1 agrees at 7 bases. Trimming at V came to 6 bases and at J to 1 base, leaving 9 bases not matched to a gene. The CDR3 spans 15 residues. Germline CDR1 is MNHNS and CDR2 is SASEGT. The CDR3 region is CASSLWTGTSYEQYF. As DNA, the CDR3 is TGTGCCAGCAGCCTGTGGACAGGAACGTCCTACGAGCAGTACTTC.

This clonotype was recorded a few times. The rearrangement joins TRBV7-9 to TRBJ2-1; 9 positions agree with TRBD2. Germline lookup yields CDR1 SEHNR and CDR2 FQNEAQ (reference sequence). V lost 5 bases and J lost 4; bases outside the gene matches: 6. The CDR3 loop spans 15 amino acids. CDR3 bases: TGTGCCAGCAGCCCAGCTAGCGGGAAGTACAATGAGCAGTTCTTC. It translates to CASSPASGKYNEQFF.

The sample holds a few counts of this clonotype. The chain links TRBV12-3 or TRBV12-4 to TRBJ2-3; 8 nucleotides agree with TRBD1. The CDR3 is made up of 10 amino acids. The CDR3: CAQGGDTQYF. In DNA, the CDR3 is TGTGCACAGGGGGGAGATACGCAGTATTTT.

There are a few counts of this clonotype. The V call is TRBV15, the J call TRBJ2-5, with D perhaps matching TRBD1 or TRBD2 (6 bases each). Germline V gives CDR1 LNHNV, CDR2 YYDKDF (reference sequence). V dropped 1 base and J dropped 2 bases, with 14 bases sitting between them. The CDR3 totals 16 residues. The CDR3: CATSRGGGPTQETQYF. The CDR3 DNA reads as TGTGCCACCAGCAGAGGTGGGGGGCCAACTCAAGAGACCCAGTACTTC. Full variable domain (outside the CDR3, taken from reference TRBV15 and TRBJ2-5): DAMVIQNPRYQVTQFGKPVTLSCSQTLNHNVMYWYQQKSSQAPKLLFHYYDKDFNNEADTPDNFQSRRPNTSFCFLDIRSPGLGDTAMYLCATSRGGGPTQETQYFGPGTRLLVL.

This clonotype was observed a few times. This sequence joins TRBV5-1 and TRBJ2-3; 11 bases match TRBD1. V dropped 3 bases and J dropped 3; count of bases not matched to a gene: 3. The CDR3 has 15 residues. Germline V gene data show CDR1 as SGHRS and CDR2 as YFSETQ. This chain's CDR3 is CASSSGDRGTDTQYF. For the CDR3, the DNA is TGCGCCAGCAGCTCGGGGGACAGGGGGACAGATACGCAGTATTTT.

This rearrangement joins TRBV6-1 to TRBJ1-5; 7 bases are shared with TRBD1. This CDR3 comprises 13 residues. J lost 5 bases, V lost 6 bases, and 4 bases had no gene match. CDR1 MNHNS and CDR2 SASEGT come from the germline V gene. CDR3 sequence reads: CASSRTGYQPQHF. The CDR3 nucleotides read TGTGCCAGCAGCCGGACAGGCTATCAGCCCCAGCATTTT.

This clonotype turned up a few times. The chain links TRBV5-1 to TRBJ1-1, with 7 positions matching TRBD1. With V trimmed by 5 bases and J by 5 bases, 9 bases remained unmatched. The CDR3 totals 14 residues. The germline CDR1 and CDR2 sequences are SGHRS and YFSETQ. This CDR3 is CASRLSTGWTEAFF. In nucleotides, the CDR3 is TGCGCCAGCAGACTGTCGACAGGGTGGACTGAAGCTTTCTTT.